This TCR beta chain was identified during a study of a mutant IDH1 vaccine in newly diagnosed glioma. Study-wide background: Patients got radiotherapy, temozolomide, or both beforehand, and most got both.

Overall study results and limits: Of all patients, around 94% showed vaccine-induced immune responses.

Stated time point: week 47, end of study. One vaccine dose held 300 ug of mutant IDH1 20-mer peptide and came with topical imiquimod. New WHO grade 3 or 4 astrocytomas that were IDH1-mutant and ATRX-lost occurred in the donors. Deletions cut 8 bases from V and 2 bases from J, with 16 bases between. Germline V gene lookup returns CDR1 SNHLY and CDR2 FYNNEI. The CDR3 covers 14 residues. Assay used: immunoSEQ multiplex PCR; TCRdb lists only in-frame clones, some missing. Of 55,000 to 65,000 clones listed, approximately 75% are singletons. Regarding this clone: The target antigen is unknown.

The source is a man aged 50-59 years with glioma. This chain links TRBV2 with TRBJ2-7; weak D call: TRBD2 (5 bases). Sequences were derived from PBMCs, sampled from a glioma patient whose treatment included an IDH1 peptide vaccine. This CDR3 reads CASRGEPGPYEQYF. DNA of the CDR3: TGTGCCAGCCGGGGAGAGCCCGGGCCCTACGAGCAGTACTTC.